Detailed here is one T cell receptor beta chain. Its specificity is unknown. This CDR3 has 15 amino acids. The germline V and J ends were trimmed by 1 base and 0 bases, with 11 bases remaining between them. Germline values: CDR1 SGDLS, CDR2 YYNGEE. The data were taken from a study of shared clonotypes between healthy human individuals. As for the study in general: Every donor yielded three CD4 naive, three CD4 memory, two CD8 naive and one CD8 memory plate.

Points from the study as a whole: The study sampled only blood, and tissue repertoires likely differ. Clonotype sharing among donors was expected to depend on sequencing depth.

Per the study methods: With immunoSEQ giving junction-only sequences and no quality scores, filtering differed. Only in-frame clones appear in the TCRdb table, and some are missing; sequencing was by immunoSEQ multiplex PCR. The D gene and trimming were derived from the DNA, and the V and J assignments and clone size from that table. The sample yields some 650,000 clones, around 97% seen once. Material: naive CD4+ T cells sorted from blood. The subset: CD45RA+ positively selected. This TCR was sampled from a woman aged 30 to 39 in good health. This chain joins TRBV9 and TRBJ2-7; D remains ambiguous. CDR3 nucleotide sequence: TGTGCCAGCAGCGTATTGGGCGAGCACTCCTACGAGCAGTACTTC. It encodes CASSVLGEHSYEQYF.